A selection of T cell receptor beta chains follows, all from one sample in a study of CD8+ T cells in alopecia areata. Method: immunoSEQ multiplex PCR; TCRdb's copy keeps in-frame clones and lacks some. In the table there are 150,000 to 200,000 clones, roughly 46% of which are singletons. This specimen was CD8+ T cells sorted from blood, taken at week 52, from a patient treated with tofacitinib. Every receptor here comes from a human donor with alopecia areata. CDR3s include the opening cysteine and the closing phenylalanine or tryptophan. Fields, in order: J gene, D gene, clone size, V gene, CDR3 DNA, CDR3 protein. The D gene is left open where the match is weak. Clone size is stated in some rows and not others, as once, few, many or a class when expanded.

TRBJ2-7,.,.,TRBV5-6,TGTGCCAGCAGCGTATTCCCGGGACCGAATTACGAGCAGTACTTC,CASSVFPGPNYEQYF
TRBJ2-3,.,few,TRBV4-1,TGCGCCAGCAGCCCTCCCGGCAGGGCAGGGGAGGGGACAGATACGCAGTATTTT,CASSPPGRAGEGTDTQYF
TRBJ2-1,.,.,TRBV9,TGTGCCAGCAGCACCCGACAGGACCCCCTCAATGAGCAGTTCTTC,CASSTRQDPLNEQFF
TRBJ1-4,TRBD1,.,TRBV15,TGTGCCACCAGCAGGGGACAGGGAAATGAAAAACTGTTTTTT,CATSRGQGNEKLFF
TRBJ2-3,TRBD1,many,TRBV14,TGTGCCAGCAGCCCTCGGGACAGGGGATGGACAGATACGCAGTATTTT,CASSPRDRGWTDTQYF
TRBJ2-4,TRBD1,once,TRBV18,TGTGCCAGCTCACCAAGGGACAGGGAAAACATTCAGTACTTC,CASSPRDRENIQYF
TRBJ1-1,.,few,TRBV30,TGTGCCTGGAGTGTAATGTCCACTGAAGCTTTCTTT,CAWSVMSTEAFF
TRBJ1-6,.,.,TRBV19,TGTGCCAGTAGTATAGTCACCATGGGCAGGGGTTATCGGAATTCACCCCTCCACTTT,CASSIVTMGRGYRNSPLHF
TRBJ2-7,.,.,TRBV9,TGTGCCAGCAGCGTAGGGGGGGCCCCCTCCTACGAGCAGTACTTC,CASSVGGAPSYEQYF
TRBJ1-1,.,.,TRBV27,TGTGCCAGCAGTTTAACAGGCGCGAACACTGAAGCTTCCTTT,CASSLTGANTEASF
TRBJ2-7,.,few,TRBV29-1,TGCAGCGCACTACAGGAGTACGAGCAGTACTTC,CSALQEYEQYF
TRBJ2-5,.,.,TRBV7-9,TGTGCCAGCAGCTTAAGGACAGCCCAAGAGACCCAGTACTTC,CASSLRTAQETQYF
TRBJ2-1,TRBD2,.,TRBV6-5,TGTGCCAGCAGTTCTAGCGGGGTAGGGAATGAGCAGTTCTTC,CASSSSGVGNEQFF
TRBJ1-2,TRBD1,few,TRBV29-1,TGCAGCGTTGCCCCGGGACAGGATACCTATGGCTACACCTTC,CSVAPGQDTYGYTF
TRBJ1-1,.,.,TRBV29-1,TGCAGCGTTTTACAGATCACTGAAGCTTTCTTT,CSVLQITEAFF
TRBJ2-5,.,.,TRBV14,TGTGCCAGCAGCCGAAGCAGACAAGAGACCCAGTACTTC,CASSRSRQETQYF
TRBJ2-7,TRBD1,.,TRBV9,TGTGCCAGCAGCCCTTGGACAGGGGGCTACGAGCAGTACTTC,CASSPWTGGYEQYF
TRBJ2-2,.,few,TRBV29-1,TGCAGCGTTGTGTTTGGGGACGGCACCGGGGAGCTGTTTTTT,CSVVFGDGTGELFF
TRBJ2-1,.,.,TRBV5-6,TGTGCCAGCAGCTTGGACAGGACCTACAATGAGCAGTTCTTC,CASSLDRTYNEQFF
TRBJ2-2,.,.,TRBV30,TGTGCCTGGAGTGTAACCACCGGGGAGCTGTTTTTT,CAWSVTTGELFF
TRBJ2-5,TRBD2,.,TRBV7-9,TGTGCCAGCAGCTTACCTAGCGGGGGGCTTCAAGAGACCCAGTACTTC,CASSLPSGGLQETQYF
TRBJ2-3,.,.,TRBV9,TGTGCCAGCAGCGTAGGGGGGCGAGTGGTAGATACGCAGTATTTT,CASSVGGRVVDTQYF
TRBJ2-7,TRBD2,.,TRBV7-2,TGTGCCAGCAGCTTCCGCCGCGCTGGACTAGCGGGGGGGAGCGAGCAGTACTTC,CASSFRRAGLAGGSEQYF